This T cell receptor (beta chain) was recovered during a study of blood T cell repertoires in COVID-19. About the research overall: In Cohort 3, a recovered donor had either two negative PCRs, clearance, or symptom resolution. COVID-19 samples, acute and convalescent, were from the United States, Italy and Spain.

V gave up 4 bases and J gave up 6 bases, with 9 bases separating them. The CDR3 has 12 residues. From germline, CDR1 is LNHNV and CDR2 YYDKDF (reference sequence). Using immunoSEQ multiplex PCR, the repertoire was profiled, and TCRdb retains in-frame clones only, with some absent. The table has roughly 200,000 clones, 85% to 90% seen once. V usage is TRBV15 and J usage is TRBJ1-1; D gene uncertain. The sample was PBMCs or T cells enriched from blood (not recorded which). This TCR derives from a woman in her 40s in a cohort exposed to, infected with or recovered from COVID-19 (not recorded which). The CDR3 DNA follows: TGTGCCACCAGCACAGGAGGACCTGAAGCTTTCTTT. Residues: CATSTGGPEAFF.